A selection of T cell receptor beta chains follows, all from one sample in a study of OX40 agonist ivuxolimab in advanced cancers. Generated by immunoSEQ multiplex PCR, the TCRdb table keeps only in-frame clones and is missing some. Of more than 45,000 clones in the sample, 94% were seen once. Sequencing used CD4+ or CD8+ T cells sorted from blood, obtained in a trial of the OX40 agonist ivuxolimab. The source of these receptors is an adult with an advanced solid tumor such as melanoma, head and neck, liver or kidney cancer. Each CDR3 is given without its conserved first and last residue. The listing skips clone size in some rows; elsewhere it reads once, few, many or a size class.

size	V	CDR3
NA	TRBV7-9	ASSSRGSPSTDTQY
NA	TRBV10-2	ASSDPGQGDNYGYT
once	TRBV15	ATSSRRGSNQPQH
NA	TRBV18	ASSQERKMNTEAF
NA	TRBV19	ASATDRGPNEKLF
NA	TRBV28	ASSLWSQRDGYEQY
NA	TRBV7-8	ASSLAQGNIDEQF
NA	TRBV5-1	ASSPNHLAGGPDTQY
once	TRBV4-1	ASSPGPTYEQY
NA	TRBV27	ASRARLGETQY
NA	TRBV7-9	ASSPLAVGYGYT
NA	TRBV5-1	ASREGQETQY
NA	TRBV27	ASSLTGALNTGELF
NA	TRBV11-3	ASSLSLNEQF
NA	TRBV15	ATSSGTSGSWNEQF
NA	TRBV15	ATNTGLRNEQF
NA	TRBV7-2	ASSLSVEQY
NA	TRBV9	ASSRDLLNEQF
NA	TRBV6-5	ASSVVGGGDEQF
NA	TRBV30	AWSVSAGTEAF
NA	TRBV9	ASSVPRPEQF
NA	TRBV4-2	ASSQLAGVDTQY
once	TRBV6-6	ASSLYMAGTDTQY
NA	TRBV15	ATSRDLAGHSYNEQF
once	TRBV29-1	SADPDRVGDEQF
NA	TRBV27	ASSPLQVALSGANVLT
NA	TRBV5-6	ASSLGGEQY
once	TRBV21-1	ASSPGTGGGPAKNIQY
NA	TRBV28	ASGGSIPYEQY
NA	TRBV7-9	ASTSSTEAF
NA	TRBV4-1	ASSQGRADTEAF
NA	TRBV5-1	ASRGSGSATGELF
NA	TRBV2	ASSPIGNTEAF
NA	TRBV5-6	ASSLLSSGRSGEQF
NA	TRBV19	ASSFTPGGEQY
NA	TRBV29-1	SVVPPWGPDEQY
NA	TRBV28	ASSPPPRTDTQY
NA	TRBV7-9	ASSLGGPLPEQY
once	TRBV5-8	ASSLLRQSTGELF
NA	TRBV18	ASSPLLGEEKLF
NA	TRBV14	ASSSREATPWDGELF
NA	TRBV10-2	ASSYTRDYEQY
few	TRBV10-2	ASTGAGSETQY
NA	TRBV11-3	ASSQGTGEQPQH
NA	TRBV10-1	ASSKRRDYLKEQY
NA	TRBV7-9	ATEGIGTQY
NA	TRBV28	ASSPGPYNEQF
NA	TRBV27	ASSLAGGAQY
NA	TRBV29-1	SVPDRLTGELF
NA	TRBV7-6	ASSLVGGAGTGELF
NA	TRBV19	ASSGSGIGEQY
NA	TRBV2	ASSYSGKDTGELF
NA	TRBV4-1	ASSRTRQGAFGYT
once	TRBV4-3	ASSQDRRGSGNTIY
NA	TRBV9	ASSVGTSGYNEQF
NA	TRBV7-9	ASSPLRGTSGTSTDTQY
NA	TRBV6-1	ASSAPAGRGNEQF
NA	TRBV19	ASSVTGLSYEQY